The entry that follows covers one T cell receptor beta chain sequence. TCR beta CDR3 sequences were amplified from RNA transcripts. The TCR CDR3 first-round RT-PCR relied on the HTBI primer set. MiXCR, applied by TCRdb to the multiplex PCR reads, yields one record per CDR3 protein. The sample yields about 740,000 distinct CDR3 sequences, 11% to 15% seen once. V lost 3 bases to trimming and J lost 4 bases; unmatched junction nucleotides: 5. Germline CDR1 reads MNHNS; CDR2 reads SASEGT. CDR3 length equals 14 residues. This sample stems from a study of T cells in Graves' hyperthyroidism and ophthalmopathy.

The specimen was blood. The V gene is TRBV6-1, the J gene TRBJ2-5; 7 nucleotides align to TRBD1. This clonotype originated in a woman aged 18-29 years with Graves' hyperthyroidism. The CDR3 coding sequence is TGTGCCAGCAGTGACGGACAGGAGGTAGAGACCCAGTACTTC. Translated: CASSDGQEVETQYF.